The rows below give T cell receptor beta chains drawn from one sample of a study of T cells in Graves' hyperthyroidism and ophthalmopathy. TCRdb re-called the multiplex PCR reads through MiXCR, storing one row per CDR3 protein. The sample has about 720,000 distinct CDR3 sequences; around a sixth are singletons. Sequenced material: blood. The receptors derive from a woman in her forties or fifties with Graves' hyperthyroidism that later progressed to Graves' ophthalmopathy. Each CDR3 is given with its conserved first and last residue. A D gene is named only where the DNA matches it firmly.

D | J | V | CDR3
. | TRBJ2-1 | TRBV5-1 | CASSYGAGWRVNEQFF
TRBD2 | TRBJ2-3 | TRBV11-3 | CASSWEGSDTQYF
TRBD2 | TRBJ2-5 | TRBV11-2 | CASSFMSGGGETQYF
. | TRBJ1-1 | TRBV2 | CASSAVGADTEAFF
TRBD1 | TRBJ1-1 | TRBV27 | CASGPRGDRVNTEAFF
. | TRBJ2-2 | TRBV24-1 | CATSDTDANTGELFF
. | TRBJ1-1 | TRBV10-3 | CAIRTYGGEDTEAFF
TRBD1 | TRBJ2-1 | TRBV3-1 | CASSQGDRITYNEQFF
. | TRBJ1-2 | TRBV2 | CASRRTSNYGYTF
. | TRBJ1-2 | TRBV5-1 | CASSLDYRGYGYTF
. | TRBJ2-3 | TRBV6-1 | CASSGIRQGTDTQYF
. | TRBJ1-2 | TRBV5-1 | CASSPVGDGYGYTF
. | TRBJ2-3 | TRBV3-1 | CASSQDFRTDTQYF
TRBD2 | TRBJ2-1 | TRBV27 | CASSLYSLGLVSVNEQFF
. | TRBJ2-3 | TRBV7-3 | CASSYDGGSTDTQYF
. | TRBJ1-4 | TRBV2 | CASKITGATNEKLFF
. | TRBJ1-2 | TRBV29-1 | CSVEMGPADGYTF
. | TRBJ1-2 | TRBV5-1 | CASSRDEGYGYTF
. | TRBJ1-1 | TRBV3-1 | CASSQDVGNTEAFF
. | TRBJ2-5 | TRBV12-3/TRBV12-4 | CASSSRLETQYF
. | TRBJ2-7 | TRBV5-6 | CASSLAVSYASYEQYF
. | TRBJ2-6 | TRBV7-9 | CASSPPQLSGANVLTF
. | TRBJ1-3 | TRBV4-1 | CASSQGTYDSGNTIYF
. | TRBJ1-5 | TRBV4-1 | CASSFRAGNQPQHF
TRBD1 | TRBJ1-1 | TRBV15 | CATSDRDSKMNTEAFF
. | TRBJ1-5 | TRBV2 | CASSEGRGRTSNQPQHF
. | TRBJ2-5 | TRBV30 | CAWSVPTVNGQETQYF
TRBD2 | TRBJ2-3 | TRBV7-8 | CASSQGLAVGDTQYF
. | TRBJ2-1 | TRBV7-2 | CASSQETGVNEQFF
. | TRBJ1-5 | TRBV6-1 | CASSEGDRQPQHF
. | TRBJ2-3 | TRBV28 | CASSLTQGESDTQYF
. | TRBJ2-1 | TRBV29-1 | CSVETVQDYNEQFF
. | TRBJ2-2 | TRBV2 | CASSVLGGTGELFF
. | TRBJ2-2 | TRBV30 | CAWSVRVITGELFF
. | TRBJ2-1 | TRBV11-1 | CASSLLDGSNNEQFF
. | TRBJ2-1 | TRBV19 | CASRSQGSYNEQFF
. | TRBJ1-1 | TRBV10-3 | CAISEGYNTEAFF
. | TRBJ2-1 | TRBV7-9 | CASSLGVIGGLSYNEQFF
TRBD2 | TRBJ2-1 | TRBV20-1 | CSARVDGGANEQFF
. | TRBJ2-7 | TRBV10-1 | CANSDLGGYEQYF
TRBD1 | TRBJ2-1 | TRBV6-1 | CASRRQGYEQFF
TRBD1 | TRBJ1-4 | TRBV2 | CASSRQGAREHEKLFF
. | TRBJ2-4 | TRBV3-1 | CASSLPGPVAKNIQYF
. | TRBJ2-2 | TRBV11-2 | CASSILQGPGELFF
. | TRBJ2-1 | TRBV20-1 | CSARYLGNSYNEQFF
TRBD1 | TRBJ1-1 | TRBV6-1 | CASSEGQGVGATEAFF
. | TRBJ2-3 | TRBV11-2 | CASSLDVRTDTQYF
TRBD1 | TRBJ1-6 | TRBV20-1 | CSATDRGRGYNSPLHF
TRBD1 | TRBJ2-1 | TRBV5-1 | CASRGQGKDEQFF
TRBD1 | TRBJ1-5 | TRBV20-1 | CSASDFQSRDRVLGEGRSNQPQHF
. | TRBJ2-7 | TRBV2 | CASNDQSYEQYF
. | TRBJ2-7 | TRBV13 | CASSFSVYEQYF
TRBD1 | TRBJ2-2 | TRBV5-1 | CASSPETGSAGELFF
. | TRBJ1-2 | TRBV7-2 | CASTPPGADYGYTF
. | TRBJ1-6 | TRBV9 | CASSVDSDYNSPLHF
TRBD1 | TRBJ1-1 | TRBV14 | CASSSRGVNTEAFF
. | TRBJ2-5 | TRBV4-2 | CASSQAGEAPETQYF
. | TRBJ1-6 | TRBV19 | CASSTPGLSAPLHF